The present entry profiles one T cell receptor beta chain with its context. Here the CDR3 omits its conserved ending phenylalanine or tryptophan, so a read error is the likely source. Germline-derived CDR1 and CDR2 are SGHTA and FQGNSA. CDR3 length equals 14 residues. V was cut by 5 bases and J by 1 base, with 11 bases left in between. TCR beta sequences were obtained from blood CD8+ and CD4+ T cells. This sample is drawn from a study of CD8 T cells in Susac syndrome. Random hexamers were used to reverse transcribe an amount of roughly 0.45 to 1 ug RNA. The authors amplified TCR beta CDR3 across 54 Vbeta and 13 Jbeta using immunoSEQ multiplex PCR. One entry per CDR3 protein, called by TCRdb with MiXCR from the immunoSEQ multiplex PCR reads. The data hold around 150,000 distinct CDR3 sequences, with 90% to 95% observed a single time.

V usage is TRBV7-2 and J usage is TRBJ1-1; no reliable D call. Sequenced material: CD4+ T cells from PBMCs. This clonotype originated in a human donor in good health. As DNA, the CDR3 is TGTGCCAGCAGCGTGGACGGAAGGAACACTGAAGCTTTCTAT. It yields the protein CASSVDGRNTEAFY.